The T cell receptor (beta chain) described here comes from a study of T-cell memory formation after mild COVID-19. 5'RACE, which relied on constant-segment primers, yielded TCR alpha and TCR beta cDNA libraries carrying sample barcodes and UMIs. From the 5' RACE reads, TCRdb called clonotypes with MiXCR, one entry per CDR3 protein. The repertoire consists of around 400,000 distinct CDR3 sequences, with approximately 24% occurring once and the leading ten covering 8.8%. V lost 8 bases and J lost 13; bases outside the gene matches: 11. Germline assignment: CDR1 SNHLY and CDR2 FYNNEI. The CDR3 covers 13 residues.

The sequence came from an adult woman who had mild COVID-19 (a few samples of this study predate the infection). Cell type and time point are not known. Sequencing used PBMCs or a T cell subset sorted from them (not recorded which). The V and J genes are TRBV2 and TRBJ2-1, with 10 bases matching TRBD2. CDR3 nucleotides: TGTGCCAGCTCCCAGAGAGCGGGAGGGCCCCAGTTCTTC. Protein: CASSQRAGGPQFF.